What follows are 10 T cell receptor beta chains derived from one specimen sequenced in a study of CD8+ T cells in alopecia areata. Reverse transcription of extracted RNA yielded cDNA, which provided the sequencing template. Libraries were prepared by immunoSEQ multiplex PCR; TCRdb keeps only in-frame clonotypes and omits some of them. The data show 150,000 to 200,000 clones, with about 66% seen just once and approximately 10% held by the top ten. The source material was CD8+ T cells sorted from blood, sampled at week 0. Receptor source: a human donor with alopecia areata.

The gene calls are TRBV19 and TRBJ1-2, with a tentative D call TRBD1 (5 bases). Trimming removed 7 bases from V and 6 bases from J, with 12 bases in between. Germline loops: CDR1 LNHDA, CDR2 SQIVND (reference sequence). The CDR3 is 12 residues long. CDR3 coding DNA: TGTGCCAGTACCTACGGGGGAAATGGCTACACCTTC. This codes for CASTYGGNGYTF.

This chain uses TRBV15 with TRBJ2-1; perhaps TRBD2 as D (6 bases). Germline assignment: CDR1 LNHNV and CDR2 YYDKDF (reference sequence). Trimming took off 3 bases at V and 9 bases at J, with 18 bases between the two ends. The CDR3 is 15 amino acids. CDR3 bases: TGTGCCACCAGCAGCACTAGGGAGGTACACACTGAGCAGTTCTTC. Translation gives CATSSTREVHTEQFF.

The V and J genes are TRBV5-6 and TRBJ2-7; D unresolved. V lost 4 bases to trimming and J lost 6 bases, with 11 bases between them. The germline V gene encodes CDR1 SGHDT and CDR2 YYEEEE. This CDR3 spans 12 amino acids. CDR3 sequence reads: CASSPLGGEQYF. The CDR3 nucleotides read TGTGCCAGCAGCCCTCTTGGCGGCGAGCAGTACTTC.

The genes are TRBV6-5 and TRBJ1-2; TRBD1 matches at 9 bases. The V segment lost 2 bases and the J segment 4 bases; nucleotides outside the gene matches: 2. This CDR3 spans 14 amino acids. Germline loops: CDR1 MNHEY, CDR2 SVGAGI. The CDR3 region is CASSYDRGTYGYTF. CDR3 sequence (DNA): TGTGCCAGCAGTTACGACAGGGGGACCTATGGCTACACCTTC.

This clone has a handful of counts. The rearrangement links TRBV5-8 to TRBJ1-5; D might be TRBD1 (5 bases). Trimming removed 3 bases from V and 6 bases from J, with 7 bases in between. The CDR3 totals 12 residues. Germline V gene lookup returns CDR1 SGHTS and CDR2 YDEGEE. The CDR3 sequence is CASSYGGQPQHF. CDR3 in DNA: TGTGCCAGCAGCTATGGGGGTCAGCCCCAGCATTTT.

The CDR3 DNA sequence: TGTGCCAGCAGCCCTGGACAGGGGGGATCCGAGCAGTACTTC. The encoded protein is CASSPGQGGSEQYF. The chain has TRBV5-6 and TRBJ2-7; 10 nucleotides line up with TRBD1. The CDR3 runs 14 residues. Trimming removed 4 bases from V and 6 bases from J; junction bases left unmatched: 7. The germline V gene has CDR1 SGHDT and CDR2 YYEEEE.

The table lists this clone with a few counts. The DNA for the CDR3 is TGTGCCAGCACCGGGGGGGCAGATACGCAGTATTTT. This codes for CASTGGADTQYF. The J gene is TRBJ2-3, the V gene TRBV2; TRBD2 aligns across 8 bases. The V gene's germline CDR1 is SNHLY and CDR2 FYNNEI. This CDR3 spans 12 amino acids. Trimming removed 7 bases from V and 4 bases from J; junction bases left unmatched: 1.

V gene TRBV2 combines with J gene TRBJ1-2; D not certain. V gave up 8 bases and J gave up 9 bases, with 13 bases separating them. This CDR3 spans 11 amino acids. Germline CDR1 SNHLY, CDR2 FYNNEI. CDR3 loop: CASGRWQSYTF. In DNA form, the CDR3 reads TGTGCCAGCGGACGGTGGCAGAGCTACACCTTC.

This chain joins TRBV5-1 and TRBJ2-3; D remains ambiguous. Trimming stripped 0 bases from V and 2 bases from J, with 4 bases between. This CDR3 has 13 amino acids. Germline assignment: CDR1 SGHRS and CDR2 YFSETQ. This chain's CDR3 is CASSLAITDTQYF. The DNA for the CDR3 is TGCGCCAGCAGCTTGGCCATCACAGATACGCAGTATTTT.

CDR3 sequence reads: CAITGQNLMHGYTF. The CDR3 bases are TGTGCCATCACTGGGCAGAACTTGATGCATGGCTACACCTTC. V usage is TRBV10-3 and J usage is TRBJ1-2; no firm D call. CDR3 size: 14 residues. Germline V lookup: CDR1 ENHRY, CDR2 SYGVKD. The V and J ends lost 7 bases and 6 bases respectively, with 18 bases between them.